Listed below are T cell receptor beta chains from one sample, sequenced in a study of T cell changes during pregnancy in multiple sclerosis. Data came from immunoSEQ multiplex PCR; TCRdb stores just in-frame clones and leaves some out. The top ten clones hold roughly 0.45% of a sample with about 40,000 clones, over 80% of them seen once. Sequencing used CD4+ T cells from peripheral blood mononuclear cells, obtained in the third trimester of pregnancy. The receptor source for this set is a female donor in good health, enrolled as a control in a pregnancy study. Both conserved end residues are part of each CDR3. Each record gives: J gene, D gene, V gene, clone size, CDR3 DNA, CDR3 protein. The D gene is left open where the match is weak. Some rows have no size entry. The others give once, few or many, or a class for an expanded clone.

J: TRBJ1-1
D: .
V: TRBV6-5
size: .
DNA: TGTGCCAGCAGTTACGAGGGCTGGAACACTGAAGCTTTCTTT
CDR3: CASSYEGWNTEAFF

J: TRBJ2-4
D: .
V: TRBV27
size: .
DNA: TGTGCCAGCAGTTTGTCGAGTTTAGCCAAAAACATTCAGTACTTC
CDR3: CASSLSSLAKNIQYF

J: TRBJ1-1
D: .
V: TRBV7-3
size: .
DNA: TGTGCCAGCAGCCGGGGGGGGACTGGAAACACTGAAGCTTTCTTT
CDR3: CASSRGGTGNTEAFF

J: TRBJ2-5
D: TRBD1
V: TRBV27
size: .
DNA: TGTGCCAGCGGTGGGACAGGGAGGGGAGGGACCCAGTACTTC
CDR3: CASGGTGRGGTQYF

J: TRBJ1-2
D: .
V: TRBV5-1
size: .
DNA: TGCGCCAGCAGCTTGGCTTACAGGATCTATGGCTACACCTTC
CDR3: CASSLAYRIYGYTF

J: TRBJ2-7
D: .
V: TRBV2
size: .
DNA: TGTGCCAGCATTCTAGCTTACGAGCAGTACTTC
CDR3: CASILAYEQYF

J: TRBJ1-2
D: .
V: TRBV5-4
size: .
DNA: TGTGCCAGCAGCTTACGGGGTCGGGTGGCGGATGGCTACACCTTC
CDR3: CASSLRGRVADGYTF

J: TRBJ1-2
D: TRBD1
V: TRBV19
size: .
DNA: TGTGCCAGTAGTATTGACAGGGGAGGAGAAGGCTACACCTTC
CDR3: CASSIDRGGEGYTF

J: TRBJ2-1
D: .
V: TRBV12-5
size: .
DNA: TGTGCTAGTGGTACCGGACTTTACAATGAGCAGTTCTTC
CDR3: CASGTGLYNEQFF

J: TRBJ2-5
D: TRBD2
V: TRBV7-3
size: .
DNA: TGTGCCAGCAGCTTAGCTAGCGGGAGTGGAGAGACCCAGTACTTC
CDR3: CASSLASGSGETQYF

J: TRBJ2-7
D: .
V: TRBV7-2
size: .
DNA: TGTGCCAGCAGCCCCCGTGAGCTGAGCTACGAGCAGTACTTC
CDR3: CASSPRELSYEQYF

J: TRBJ2-7
D: TRBD2
V: TRBV10-2
size: .
DNA: TGCGCCAGCATCCTAGCGGGGGGGCCTTACGAGCAGTACTTC
CDR3: CASILAGGPYEQYF

J: TRBJ2-7
D: .
V: TRBV27
size: .
DNA: TGTGCCAGCAGTTTAGGGACAACCGGAGCGTACGAGCAGTACTTC
CDR3: CASSLGTTGAYEQYF

J: TRBJ2-2
D: TRBD1
V: TRBV5-1
size: .
DNA: TGCGCCAGCAGCTTGGACAGGGGAAACGGGGAGCTGTTTTTT
CDR3: CASSLDRGNGELFF

J: TRBJ1-3
D: .
V: TRBV18
size: .
DNA: TGTGCCAGCTCACCCGGACAGAGGGGAAACACCATATATTTT
CDR3: CASSPGQRGNTIYF

J: TRBJ2-1
D: TRBD1
V: TRBV11-2
size: .
DNA: TGTGCCAGCAGCCTGGACAGGGGGAATTTTAATGAGCAGTTCTTC
CDR3: CASSLDRGNFNEQFF

J: TRBJ2-1
D: TRBD2
V: TRBV6-5
size: once
DNA: TGTGCCAGCAAGCGAGCGGGAGAGGTTTCACATGAGCAGTTCTTC
CDR3: CASKRAGEVSHEQFF

J: TRBJ2-2
D: .
V: TRBV18
size: .
DNA: TGTGCCAGCTCACCACGGCAGGACACCGGGGAGCTGTTTTTT
CDR3: CASSPRQDTGELFF

J: TRBJ2-7
D: TRBD2
V: TRBV7-2
size: few
DNA: TGTGCCAGCAGCTTAGGTCCGGGAGGTACCTACGAGCAGTACTTC
CDR3: CASSLGPGGTYEQYF

J: TRBJ2-4
D: .
V: TRBV7-9
size: .
DNA: TGTGCCAGCAGGAAAGCCCAGGGAAACATTCAGTACTTC
CDR3: CASRKAQGNIQYF

J: TRBJ1-1
D: TRBD1
V: TRBV7-9
size: .
DNA: TGTGCCAGCAGTCGTGACACAGGGGGTGCTGAAGCTTTCTTT
CDR3: CASSRDTGGAEAFF

J: TRBJ1-2
D: .
V: TRBV28
size: .
DNA: TGTGCCAGCAGGCGCCCGGGGCGGGGGGCCTATGGCTACACCTTC
CDR3: CASRRPGRGAYGYTF

J: TRBJ1-1
D: .
V: TRBV4-1
size: .
DNA: TGCGCCAGCAGCCAAGATGTGGGCAGGATGAACACTGAAGCTTTCTTT
CDR3: CASSQDVGRMNTEAFF

J: TRBJ1-1
D: TRBD1
V: TRBV5-5
size: .
DNA: TGTGCCACCCTAGATAACAGGGGACTCAACACTGAAGCTTTCTTT
CDR3: CATLDNRGLNTEAFF

J: TRBJ2-3
D: TRBD2
V: TRBV6-1
size: .
DNA: TGTGCCAGCTGTACTAGCGGAAGCACAGATACGCAGTATTTT
CDR3: CASCTSGSTDTQYF